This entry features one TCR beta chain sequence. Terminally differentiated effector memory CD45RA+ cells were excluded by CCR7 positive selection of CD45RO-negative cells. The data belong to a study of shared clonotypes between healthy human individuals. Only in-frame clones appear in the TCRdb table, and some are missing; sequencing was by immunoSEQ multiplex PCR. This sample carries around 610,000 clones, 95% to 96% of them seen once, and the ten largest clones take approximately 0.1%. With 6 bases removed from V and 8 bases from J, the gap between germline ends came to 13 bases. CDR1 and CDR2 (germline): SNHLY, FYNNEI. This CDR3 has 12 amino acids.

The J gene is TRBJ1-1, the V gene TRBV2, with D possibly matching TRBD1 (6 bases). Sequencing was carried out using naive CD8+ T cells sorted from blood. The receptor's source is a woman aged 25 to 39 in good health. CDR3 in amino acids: CASRDPGEEAFF. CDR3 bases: TGTGCCAGCAGGGACCCAGGGGAAGAAGCTTTCTTT.